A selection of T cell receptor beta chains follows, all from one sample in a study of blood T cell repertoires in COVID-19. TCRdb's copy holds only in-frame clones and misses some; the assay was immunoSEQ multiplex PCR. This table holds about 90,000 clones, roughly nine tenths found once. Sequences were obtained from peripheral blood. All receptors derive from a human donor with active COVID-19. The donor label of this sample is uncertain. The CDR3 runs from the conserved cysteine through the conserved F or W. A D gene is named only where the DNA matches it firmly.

CDR3 protein: CASSSIGRDTQYF
CDR3 DNA: TGTGCCAGCAGCTCGATAGGGAGAGATACGCAGTATTTT
J gene: TRBJ2-3
V gene: TRBV11-2
D gene: .

CDR3 protein: CAISTGRPDTQYF
CDR3 DNA: TGTGCCATCAGTACAGGGAGACCAGATACGCAGTATTTT
J gene: TRBJ2-3
V gene: TRBV10-3
D gene: .

CDR3 protein: CASGADYEQYF
CDR3 DNA: TGTGCCAGCGGTGCGGACTACGAGCAGTACTTC
J gene: TRBJ2-7
V gene: TRBV28
D gene: .

CDR3 protein: CASSEKQAGLYGYTF
CDR3 DNA: TGTGCCAGCAGTGAAAAACAGGCTGGACTATATGGCTACACCTTC
J gene: TRBJ1-2
V gene: TRBV6-1
D gene: .

CDR3 protein: CASSYTGEDGYTF
CDR3 DNA: TGTGCCAGCAGCTATACAGGGGAGGATGGCTACACCTTC
J gene: TRBJ1-2
V gene: TRBV28
D gene: TRBD1

CDR3 protein: CASSFDGRGDGYTF
CDR3 DNA: TGTGCCAGCAGTTTTGACGGACGGGGTGATGGCTACACCTTC
J gene: TRBJ1-2
V gene: TRBV27
D gene: .

CDR3 protein: CASSATWFDTQYF
CDR3 DNA: TGTGCCAGCAGCGCGACTTGGTTTGATACGCAGTATTTT
J gene: TRBJ2-3
V gene: TRBV9
D gene: .

CDR3 protein: CASSLIAGPYQETQYF
CDR3 DNA: TGTGCCAGCAGCCTCATAGCGGGGCCCTACCAAGAGACCCAGTACTTC
J gene: TRBJ2-5
V gene: TRBV7-9
D gene: TRBD2

CDR3 protein: CASSLGVANTEAFF
CDR3 DNA: TGCGCCAGCAGCCTGGGGGTAGCGAACACTGAAGCTTTCTTT
J gene: TRBJ1-1
V gene: TRBV5-1
D gene: .

CDR3 protein: CASSLRSGTALSYNEQFF
CDR3 DNA: TGTGCCAGCAGCTTAAGGAGCGGAACGGCTCTCTCCTACAATGAGCAGTTCTTC
J gene: TRBJ2-1
V gene: TRBV7-3
D gene: .

CDR3 protein: CASSGLTGDRYNEQFF
CDR3 DNA: TGTGCCAGCTCAGGATTGACAGGGGATAGATACAATGAGCAGTTCTTC
J gene: TRBJ2-1
V gene: TRBV18
D gene: TRBD1

CDR3 protein: CASSTGTGVEQYF
CDR3 DNA: TGTGCCAGCAGCACCGGGACAGGGGTCGAGCAGTACTTC
J gene: TRBJ2-7
V gene: TRBV7-8
D gene: TRBD1

CDR3 protein: CATSPTQGNYNEQFF
CDR3 DNA: TGTGCCACCAGCCCAACACAGGGAAATTACAATGAGCAGTTCTTC
J gene: TRBJ2-1
V gene: TRBV24-1
D gene: .

CDR3 protein: CSVVDSSYGYTF
CDR3 DNA: TGCAGCGTTGTGGACAGTTCTTATGGCTACACCTTC
J gene: TRBJ1-2
V gene: TRBV29-1
D gene: .